This TCR beta chain stems from a study of tumor-infiltrating lymphocytes in localized non-small cell lung cancer. Turning to the study itself: Some samples were collected after neoadjuvant chemotherapy; smokers, never-smokers and several histologies were included. Tumor tissue and non-adjacent uninvolved lung came from each patient. Whole-study results and caveats: Compared with uninvolved lung, tumors showed higher T cell infiltration by TCRbeta sequencing. Available tissue quantity limited TCR sequencing to a patient subset.

Generated by immunoSEQ multiplex PCR, the TCRdb table keeps only in-frame clones and is missing some. The sample shows around 14,000 clones, about four fifths of them seen only once. This CDR3 is 16 amino acids long. Trimming removed 5 bases from V and 3 bases from J; junction bases left unmatched: 9. Germline V gives CDR1 SGHAT, CDR2 FQNNGV. As for this clone: Its antigen is not identified.

The sequenced sample was lung tumor tissue. This TCR derives from a human donor with non-small cell lung cancer. The rearrangement links TRBV11-2 to TRBJ1-3, with TRBD1 identical over 8 bases. The CDR3 region is CASSPRTGSVGNTIYF. The CDR3 coding sequence is TGTGCCAGCAGCCCCCGGACAGGGTCGGTTGGAAACACCATATATTTT.